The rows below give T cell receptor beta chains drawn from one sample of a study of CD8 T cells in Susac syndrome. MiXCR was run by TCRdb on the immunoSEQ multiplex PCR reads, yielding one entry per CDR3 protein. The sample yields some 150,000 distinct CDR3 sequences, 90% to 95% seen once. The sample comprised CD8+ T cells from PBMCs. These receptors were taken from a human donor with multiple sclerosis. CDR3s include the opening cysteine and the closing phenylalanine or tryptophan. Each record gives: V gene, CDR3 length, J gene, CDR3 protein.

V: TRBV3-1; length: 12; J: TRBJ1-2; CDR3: CASRGLNYGYTF
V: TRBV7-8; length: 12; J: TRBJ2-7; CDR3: CASTDRSYEQYF
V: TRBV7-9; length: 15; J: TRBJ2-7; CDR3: CASSSTGTGGREQYF
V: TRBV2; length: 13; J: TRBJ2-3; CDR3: CAPHGRSTDTQYF
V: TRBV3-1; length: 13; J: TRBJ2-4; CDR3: CASSYTTGSIQYF
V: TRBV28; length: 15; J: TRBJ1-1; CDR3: CASSLEGQGNTEAFF
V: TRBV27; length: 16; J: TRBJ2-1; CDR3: CASSSLGVSSYNEQFF
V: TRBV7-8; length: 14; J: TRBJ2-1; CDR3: CASSLLHTFNEQFF
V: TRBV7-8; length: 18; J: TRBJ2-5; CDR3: CASSLPTSGGALQETQYF
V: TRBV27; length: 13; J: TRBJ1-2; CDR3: CASAGGRNYGYTF
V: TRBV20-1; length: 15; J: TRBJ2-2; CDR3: CSARGTGAYTGELFF
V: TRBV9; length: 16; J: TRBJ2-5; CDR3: CASSVAGMGRQETQYF
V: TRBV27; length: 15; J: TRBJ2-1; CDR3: CASSLWAGVHNEQFF
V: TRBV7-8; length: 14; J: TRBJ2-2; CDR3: CASSSDTGPGELFF
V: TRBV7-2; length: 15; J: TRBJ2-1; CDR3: CASSSPGQGEIEQFF
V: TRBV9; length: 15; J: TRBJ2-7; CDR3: CASSVGSAGFREQYF
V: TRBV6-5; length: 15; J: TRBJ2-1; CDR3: CASSPTGVHINEQFF
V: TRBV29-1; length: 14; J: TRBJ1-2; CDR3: CSVEVGLKDYGYTF
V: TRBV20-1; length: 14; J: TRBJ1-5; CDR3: CSATDRRDHQPQHF
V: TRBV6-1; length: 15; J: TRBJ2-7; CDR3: CASSEGPRALYEQYF
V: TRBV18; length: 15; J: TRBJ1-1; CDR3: CASSPGDHMNTEAFF
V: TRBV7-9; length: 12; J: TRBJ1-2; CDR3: CASRGKNYGYTF
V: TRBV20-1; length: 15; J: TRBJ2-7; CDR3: CSARDHGLGTYEQYF
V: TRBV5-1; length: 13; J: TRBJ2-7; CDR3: CASSLRQSYEQYF
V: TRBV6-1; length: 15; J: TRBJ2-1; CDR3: CASSPSRVAGGEQFF
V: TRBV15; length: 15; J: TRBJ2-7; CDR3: CATSRTLTGTDEQYF
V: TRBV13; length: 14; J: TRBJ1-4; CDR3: CASSSGRDYEKLFF
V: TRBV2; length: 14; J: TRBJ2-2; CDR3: CATLTGTRTGELFF
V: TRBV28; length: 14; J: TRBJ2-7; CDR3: CASRPTGLFYEQYF
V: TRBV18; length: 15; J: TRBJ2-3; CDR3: CASSPVETGTDTQYF
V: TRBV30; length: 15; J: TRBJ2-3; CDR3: CAWSVTGRGTDTQYF
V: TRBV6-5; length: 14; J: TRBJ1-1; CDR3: CASSYEGIGTEAFF
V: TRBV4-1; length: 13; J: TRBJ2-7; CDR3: CASSQERGREQYF
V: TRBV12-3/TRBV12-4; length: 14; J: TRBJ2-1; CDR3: CASIDVDGHNEQFF